These 31 T cell receptor beta chains originate from one sample sequenced in a study of low-dose radiotherapy and immunotherapy resistance in tumors. Documented time point: after trial treatment. Noted treatment: LDRT plus nivolumab, ipilimumab, low-dose cyclophosphamide and aspirin (RACIN trial). With TRAV- and TRBV-specific primers, first-strand cDNA was made, covering the alpha and beta chains. TCR amplification used 20 PCR cycles, a constant-region primer and a V-primer adapter. TCRdb reanalysed the reads using MiXCR and keeps one entry per CDR3 protein. The table lists roughly 40,000 distinct CDR3 sequences, 25% to 30% of them singletons. The sequencing used PBMCs, collected after low-dose radiotherapy plus immunotherapy. The receptors derive from a male donor with prostate cancer.

By share, this clonotype counts as medium-sized. CDR3 in amino acids: CASSQGENSYNSPLHF. CDR3 bases: TGTGCCAGCAGCCAAGGGGAAAACTCCTATAATTCACCCCTCCACTTT. This chain links TRBV4-2 with TRBJ1-6; unclear D gene. V was pared by 1 base and J by 0 bases, with 7 bases between. Per the germline V gene, CDR1 is LGHNA and CDR2 is YNFKEQ. CDR3 length: 16 amino acids.

Only one count was recorded for this clonotype. This probably arose from a read error, given a far larger clone one base away. The chain combines TRBV5-8 with TRBJ1-1; possibly TRBD1 for D (6 bases). This CDR3 is 13 amino acids long. Germline V gene sequence: CDR1 SGHTS, CDR2 YDEGEE. CDR3 sequence (DNA): TGCGCCAGCAGCTTCACAGGGTACACTGAAGCTTACTTT. It codes for CASSFTGYTEAYF.

This clonotype was seen at least ten times. For the CDR3, the DNA is TGCGCCAGCACCCTGGCCCCGGGACAGGTTAACTATGGCTACACCTTC. Translation gives CASTLAPGQVNYGYTF. V is TRBV5-1 and J is TRBJ1-2; the match to TRBD1 covers 8 bases. The CDR3 runs to 16 residues. The germline V gene encodes CDR1 SGHRS and CDR2 YFSETQ. The junction had 11 bases not matched to a gene; V was cut back by 6 bases and J by 1 base.

With regard to this clonotype: A read error is likely here: a far larger clone is one base away. The chain combines TRBV13 with TRBJ2-1; 13 positions agree with TRBD2. This CDR3 comprises 17 residues. Trimming took 9 bases from V and 0 from J; bases not matched to a gene: 8. The germline CDR1 and CDR2 sequences are PRHDT and FYEKMQ (reference sequence). CDR3 nucleotides: TGTGCCAGTACCGGGACTAGCGGGGTCAGCTCCTACAATGAGCAGTTCTTC. Protein sequence: CASTGTSGVSSYNEQFF.

A few counts support this clonotype. This sequence is one base from a far larger clone and is likely a read error. This chain links TRBV5-1 with TRBJ2-1; D is uncertain. Germline CDR1 is SGHRS and CDR2 is YFSETQ. The V gene lost 0 bases and the J gene lost 10 bases, with 14 bases spanning the gap. CDR3 length: 14 residues. The CDR3 sequence is CASSLDQVVNEQFF. The CDR3 DNA reads as TGCGCCAGCAGCTTGGATCAGGTCGTAAACGAGCAGTTCTTC.

The chain recombines TRBV7-2 with TRBJ1-1, with D unclear. Trimming took off 4 bases at V and 0 bases at J, with 12 bases between the two ends. Germline CDR1 reads SGHTA; CDR2 reads FQGNSA. This CDR3 comprises 15 residues. In nucleotides, the CDR3 is TGTGCCAGCAGCTCTAGGACCGAGATGAACACTGAAGCTTTCTTT. Its protein is CASSSRTEMNTEAFF.

This clonotype was seen many times. This chain joins TRBV2 and TRBJ2-1, with D perhaps matching TRBD1 (6 bases). Germline V CDR1 and CDR2: SNHLY, FYNNEI. The CDR3 is 14 residues long. Trimming took 6 bases from V and 5 from J, leaving 14 bases between them. CDR3 nucleotides: TGTGCCAGCAGGGCCGACAGGTCCGACAATGAGCAGTTCTTC. Translating gives CASRADRSDNEQFF. Drawing the rest from reference TRBV2 and TRBJ2-1, the complete variable domain is EPEVTQTPSHQVTQMGQEVILRCVPISNHLYFYWYRQILGQKVEFLVSFYNNEISEKSEIFDDQFSVERPDGSNFTLKIRSTKLEDSAMYFCASRADRSDNEQFFGPGTRLTVL.

This clonotype was detected ten times or more. The V and J genes are TRBV10-3 and TRBJ2-2; 7 bases line up with TRBD1. The CDR3 contains 15 residues. V lost 6 bases, J lost 0 bases, and 4 bases stayed unmatched. CDR1 is ENHRY and CDR2 is SYGVKD in the germline V gene. The CDR3 is CAIRGTVPNTGELFF. As DNA, the CDR3 is TGTGCCATCAGAGGGACAGTCCCGAACACCGGGGAGCTGTTTTTT.

This clonotype appeared many times. This sequence joins TRBV7-6 and TRBJ2-5; weak D call: TRBD2 (5 bases). The V and J ends lost 5 bases and 2 bases respectively, with 15 bases between them. CDR1 is SGHVS and CDR2 is FNYEAQ in the germline V gene. CDR3 length: 15 residues. The CDR3 protein is CASSPDPGKQETQYF. In DNA form, the CDR3 reads TGTGCCAGCAGCCCAGACCCGGGGAAACAAGAGACCCAGTACTTC.

CDR3 in DNA: TGTGCCAGCAGCTTCCACTACGAGCAGTACTTC. As protein: CASSFHYEQYF. This chain uses TRBV7-2 with TRBJ2-7; D remains unclear. The V end was cut by 3 bases, the J end by 3 bases, with 3 bases between. The CDR3 runs 11 residues. The V gene's germline CDR1 is SGHTA and CDR2 FQGNSA.

This clonotype was seen at least ten times. The chain has TRBV5-1 and TRBJ2-1; 13 bases align to TRBD2. V trimming: 4 bases; J trimming: 6 bases; junction bases outside the gene matches: 4. The CDR3 has 15 amino acids. Germline V gene lookup returns CDR1 SGHRS and CDR2 YFSETQ. The CDR3 nucleotides read TGCGCCAGCAGCGTTGGACTAGCGGGGGCCAATGAGCAGTTCTTC. This translates into CASSVGLAGANEQFF.

This clonotype was counted at least ten times. The chain carries TRBV6-5 and TRBJ2-3, with D perhaps assigned TRBD1 or TRBD2 (5 bases each). CDR3 length equals 13 residues. Trimming pared 8 bases from V and 0 bases from J, leaving 9 bases between. The germline V gene has CDR1 MNHEY and CDR2 SVGAGI. Here the CDR3 reads CASGTGSTDTQYF. The CDR3 DNA is TGTGCCAGCGGGACGGGGAGCACAGATACGCAGTATTTT.

To note about this clonotype: A far bigger clonotype differs at one base, so this is likely a read error. J is TRBJ2-5 and V is TRBV6-1; 9 bases are shared with TRBD2. CDR3 size: 16 residues. Germline values: CDR1 MNHNS, CDR2 SASEGT. CDR3 amino acids: CAGSLFSGLAQETQYF. DNA for the CDR3: TGTGCCGGCAGTTTGTTCAGCGGACTAGCGCAAGAGACCCAGTACTTC.

In its sample, this clonotype was seen many times. The J gene is TRBJ1-4, the V gene TRBV14; maybe TRBD1 (5 bases). This CDR3 spans 13 amino acids. Trimming left V 4 bases short and J 9 bases short, with 12 bases between. Germline-derived CDR1 and CDR2 are SGHDN and FVKESK. CDR3 protein: CASSLSGPKKLFF. CDR3 coding DNA: TGTGCCAGCAGCCTGTCGGGGCCAAAAAAACTGTTTTTT.

As regards this clonotype: A far larger clone lies a single base away; this is likely a read error. CDR3 region: CASNGLTGQETQFF. The CDR3 DNA is TGTGCCAGCAACGGATTGACAGGCCAAGAGACCCAGTTCTTC. The chain recombines TRBV2 with TRBJ2-1; possible D gene TRBD1, 6 bases. Trimming took off 7 bases at V and 13 bases at J, with 23 bases between the two ends. This CDR3 has 14 amino acids. Germline V CDR1 and CDR2: SNHLY, FYNNEI.

This clonotype was detected many times. The chain has TRBV4-3 and TRBJ2-7; no firm D call. Germline V lookup: CDR1 LGHNA, CDR2 YSLEER. V shed 3 bases and J shed 0 bases, with 6 bases lying between them. The CDR3 runs 13 residues. Written as DNA, the CDR3 is TGCGCCAGCAGCCATCCTAGCTCCTACGAGCAGTACTTC. Protein product: CASSHPSSYEQYF.

The sample holds many counts of this clonotype. The rearrangement uses TRBV19 and TRBJ2-6, with a weak D call TRBD2 (7 bases). The CDR3 has 15 amino acids. The germline V and J ends were trimmed by 7 bases and 3 bases, with 13 bases remaining between them. Per germline, CDR1 LNHDA and CDR2 SQIVND (reference sequence). CDR3 residues: CASMHGGLGANVLTF. For the CDR3, the DNA is TGTGCCAGTATGCACGGGGGGCTTGGGGCCAACGTCCTGACTTTC.

This clonotype was seen many times. The chain recombines TRBV5-1 with TRBJ2-1, with D possibly being TRBD1 or TRBD2 (5 bases each). Between the trimmed V and J ends, which lost 4 bases and 12 bases, there was a span of 17 bases. Germline values: CDR1 SGHRS, CDR2 YFSETQ. The CDR3 runs 13 residues. The CDR3 sequence is CASSTNPGQGQFF. CDR3 DNA: TGCGCCAGCAGCACGAACCCGGGGCAGGGGCAGTTCTTC.

This clonotype was observed many times. Here the CDR3 DNA reads TGTGCCAGCAGTTTGTTCACAGGGCTGAGCGGCAATCAGCCCCAGCATTTT. Translated, it gives CASSLFTGLSGNQPQHF. The chain combines TRBV28 with TRBJ1-5, with D possibly TRBD1 on 6 matching bases. This CDR3 is built from 17 residues. Germline assignment: CDR1 MDHEN and CDR2 SYDVKM. V lost 3 bases to trimming and J lost 2 bases, with 17 bases between them.

Judged by abundance, this clonotype is medium-sized (0.01 to 0.1%). At one of its ends the junction is not consistent with the germline gene, which may arise from a read error. The chain couples TRBV7-9 to TRBJ2-3; D not certain. The CDR3 consists of 16 residues. Germline V gene lookup returns CDR1 SEHNR and CDR2 FQNEAQ (reference sequence). CDR3 DNA: TGCGCCAGCAGCCCAACGGCGGCACCCAACACAGATACGCAGTATTTT. Its protein is CASSPTAAPNTDTQYF.

This clonotype was seen repeatedly, ten times or more. The rearrangement uses TRBV5-1 and TRBJ2-2; D is possibly TRBD1 (6 bases). This CDR3 comprises 15 residues. V was pared by 4 bases and J by 0 bases, with 10 bases between. Germline CDR1 is SGHRS and CDR2 is YFSETQ. The CDR3 DNA sequence: TGCGCCAGCAGCCTGGACAGCCCGAACACCGGGGAGCTGTTTTTT. It encodes CASSLDSPNTGELFF.

The gene calls are TRBV29-1 and TRBJ2-7; 9 nucleotides match TRBD2. Germline V gene sequence: CDR1 SQVTM, CDR2 ANQGSEA. The trim removed 7 bases at V and 6 bases at J, leaving 7 bases unmatched. This CDR3 is built from 12 residues. In nucleotides, the CDR3 is TGCAGCGCGGCGGGGGGGGCCGGCGAGCAGTACTTC. Its translation is CSAAGGAGEQYF.

This clonotype was seen ten or more times. V and J are TRBV20-1 and TRBJ2-7; 8 nucleotides match TRBD1. V lost 4 bases and J lost 3; bases outside the gene matches: 5. This CDR3 has 13 amino acids. The germline CDR1 and CDR2 sequences are DFQATT and SNEGSKA (reference sequence). CDR3 DNA sequence: TGCAGTGCTACCGGGACAGGATTCTACGAGCAGTACTTC. Encoded protein: CSATGTGFYEQYF.

This clonotype was seen many times. The chain uses TRBV6-2 or TRBV6-3 and TRBJ2-1; 12 bases align to TRBD2. Trimming removed 4 bases from V and 2 bases from J; junction bases left unmatched: 6. The CDR3 loop spans 17 amino acids. Germline V CDR1 and CDR2: MNHEY, SVGEGT. This CDR3 reads CASSSPWTSGTYNEQFF. In nucleotides, the CDR3 is TGTGCCAGCAGTTCCCCCTGGACTAGCGGGACCTACAATGAGCAGTTCTTC.

This clonotype was seen ten or more times. The chain employs TRBV19 and TRBJ1-1; 7 bases agree with TRBD1. The germline V gene encodes CDR1 LNHDA and CDR2 SQIVND (reference sequence). Unmatched junction bases numbered 6, after V lost 1 base and J lost 1 base. The CDR3 extends over 16 amino acids. DNA of the CDR3: TGTGCCAGTAGTATAGGGGCAGGGGGTAAGAACACTGAAGCTTTCTTT. It specifies CASSIGAGGKNTEAFF.

The chain is built from TRBV18 and TRBJ1-5; D is undetermined. The CDR3 is made up of 16 amino acids. V was clipped by 0 bases and J by 2 bases, with 11 bases between them. Germline CDR1 is KGHSH and CDR2 is LQKENI. In DNA, the CDR3 is TGTGCCAGCTCACCACCGATATCCCGGGGCAATCAGCCCCAGCATTTT. Its protein is CASSPPISRGNQPQHF. Full variable domain (rest looked up from reference TRBV18 and TRBJ1-5): NAGVMQNPRHLVRRRGQEARLRCSPMKGHSHVYWYRQLPEEGLKFMVYLQKENIIDESGMPKERFSAEFPKEGPSILRIQQVVRGDSAAYFCASSPPISRGNQPQHFGDGTRLSIL.

This clonotype was seen ten or more times. The J gene is TRBJ2-5, the V gene TRBV2, with unresolved D. V dropped 8 bases and J dropped 1 base, with 17 bases sitting between them. The CDR3 consists of 15 residues. CDR1 and CDR2 (germline): SNHLY, FYNNEI. The CDR3 nucleotides read TGTGCCAGCCTCGACCCGAACAGAAGCCAAGAGACCCAGTACTTC. Translation gives CASLDPNRSQETQYF.

This clonotype was counted a few times. At one boundary the junction diverges from the germline segment, which might be a read error. The V gene is TRBV27, the J gene TRBJ2-1; D may be TRBD1 or TRBD2 (5 bases each). This CDR3 is built from 13 residues. Germline lookup yields CDR1 MNHEY and CDR2 SMNVEV (reference sequence). Written as DNA, the CDR3 is TGTGCCAGCAGTACCCGGGCGTTGCTGGGACCAACTTTC. It translates to CASSTRALLGPTF.

A note on this clonotype: A far larger clone is only one base removed, so a read error is likely. V gene TRBV28 combines with J gene TRBJ2-1, with 8 bases identical to TRBD1. The CDR3 has 17 residues. Per germline, CDR1 MDHEN and CDR2 SYDVKM. Trimming cost V 5 bases and J 10 bases; bases outside gene matches: 19. For the CDR3, the DNA is TGTGCCAGCAGTCTGCAGGGGGCGCGAACTATAGCCGAGGAGCAGTTCTTC. It specifies CASSLQGARTIAEEQFF.

As concerns this clonotype: Given a far larger clone just one base away, this is likely a sequencing read error. J is TRBJ2-1 and V is TRBV5-1; D might be TRBD2 (5 bases). This CDR3 region has 14 residues. Germline assignment: CDR1 SGHRS and CDR2 YFSETQ. Trimming removed 0 bases at V and 10 bases at J, with 14 bases between. CDR3 nucleotide sequence: TGCGCCAGCAGCTTGGTCTTGCGGGTTGGCGAGCAGTTCTTC. It translates to CASSLVLRVGEQFF.

This clonotype was seen a handful of times. A read error is likely here: a far larger clone is one base away. V is TRBV11-2 and J is TRBJ2-7, with a tentative D call TRBD2 (6 bases). There are 15 residues in the CDR3. V gave up 0 bases and J gave up 7 bases, with 16 bases separating them. Germline values: CDR1 SGHAT, CDR2 FQNNGV. The CDR3 region has the DNA TGTGCCAGCAGCTTAGAACTAGCATCCTACAATGAGCAGTACTTC. This codes for CASSLELASYNEQYF.